This T cell receptor (beta chain) is from a study of T cells in Graves' hyperthyroidism and ophthalmopathy. The CDR3 regions of TCR beta were amplified from RNA transcripts. TCR CDR3 regions were first amplified by RT-PCR with HTBI primers. Using its own MiXCR run on the multiplex PCR reads, TCRdb lists one record per CDR3 protein. Of 700,000 to 850,000 distinct CDR3 sequences in the sample, approximately 40% were seen once. This CDR3 contains 16 residues. Per germline, CDR1 SEHNR and CDR2 FQNEAQ (reference sequence). The ends lost 5 bases at V and 1 base at J; junction bases unmatched: 11. The sample holds a few counts of this clonotype.

The specimen was blood. The source of this sequence is a woman in her forties with Graves' hyperthyroidism. The chain is built from TRBV7-9 and TRBJ2-7; TRBD1 agrees at 7 bases. CDR3 sequence reads: CASSVETGTPSYEQYF. CDR3 DNA: TGTGCCAGCAGCGTAGAGACAGGGACCCCTTCCTACGAGCAGTACTTC.